These 8 T cell receptor beta chains came from one sample sequenced in a study of control samples from healthy donors and cancer patients. Using immunoSEQ multiplex PCR, the repertoire was profiled, and TCRdb retains in-frame clones only, with some absent. The data show 150,000 to 200,000 clones, roughly 93% seen once. The sequenced material came from blood. The receptors here all came from a man younger than 35 in good health.

The chain has TRBV30 and TRBJ1-1, with 9 bases fitting TRBD1. This CDR3 contains 17 residues. Unmatched junction bases numbered 16, after V lost 3 bases and J lost 5 bases. Germline assignment: CDR1 GTSNPN and CDR2 SVGIG (reference sequence). The CDR3 loop is CAWSYSTGRTGVTEAFF. CDR3 nucleotide sequence: TGTGCCTGGAGCTATAGCACGGGCCGGACAGGGGTAACTGAAGCTTTCTTT.

The rearrangement links TRBV7-2 to TRBJ2-3, with 7 bases identical to TRBD1. The CDR3 consists of 16 residues. The germline CDR1 and CDR2 sequences are SGHTA and FQGNSA. V trimming: 2 bases; J trimming: 1 base; junction bases outside the gene matches: 6. The CDR3 DNA is TGTGCCAGCAGCTTAAGGAGCCAGGGGGGCACAGATACGCAGTATTTT. The encoded protein is CASSLRSQGGTDTQYF.

V is TRBV28 and J is TRBJ2-1; 8 nucleotides align to TRBD2. V lost 7 bases to trimming and J lost 9 bases; unmatched junction nucleotides: 20. Germline values: CDR1 MDHEN, CDR2 SYDVKM. CDR3 size: 17 residues. The CDR3 region is CASIPPFATGGPGEQFF. The CDR3 nucleotides read TGTGCCAGCATCCCCCCATTTGCTACGGGGGGGCCCGGTGAGCAGTTCTTC.

This sequence joins TRBV9 and TRBJ2-5; a possible D gene is TRBD1 (5 bases). From germline, CDR1 is SGDLS and CDR2 YYNGEE. Trimming removed 4 bases from V and 2 bases from J, with 12 bases in between. This CDR3 is 14 amino acids long. DNA of the CDR3: TGTGCCAGCAGCTCTAGGGGCAGGCAAGAGACCCAGTACTTC. It specifies CASSSRGRQETQYF.

The chain couples TRBV12-5 to TRBJ1-1; possible D gene TRBD1, 6 bases. Trimming took off 6 bases at V and 5 bases at J, with 19 bases between the two ends. Germline assignment: CDR1 LGHNT and CDR2 FRNRAP. This CDR3 is 15 amino acids long. The CDR3 nucleotides read TGTGCTAGTGGCAATCTTATACAGGGTGTAACTGAAGCTTTCTTT. Translated, it gives CASGNLIQGVTEAFF.

The chain has TRBV5-6 and TRBJ1-3, with a tentative D call TRBD1 (5 bases). Trimming cost V 0 bases and J 3 bases, with 7 bases left between them. CDR1 is SGHDT and CDR2 is YYEEEE in the germline V gene. This CDR3 is built from 14 residues. The CDR3 sequence is CASSLGRGGNTIYF. CDR3 nucleotides: TGTGCCAGCAGCTTGGGGAGGGGTGGAAACACCATATATTTT.

This chain joins TRBV5-1 and TRBJ1-4; D call uncertain. CDR1 and CDR2 from the germline V gene are SGHRS and YFSETQ. V was clipped by 4 bases and J by 0 bases, with 10 bases between them. The CDR3 spans 15 residues. The CDR3, as DNA: TGCGCCAGCAGCGAGGAACGTGCAACTAATGAAAAACTGTTTTTT. Amino acid sequence: CASSEERATNEKLFF.

The chain couples TRBV2 to TRBJ1-1, with 8 bases lining up with TRBD1. J gave up 1 base and V 10 bases, and 11 bases lay outside the gene matches. The germline V gene has CDR1 SNHLY and CDR2 FYNNEI. CDR3 length: 15 residues. The CDR3: CATPLRTGRNTEAFF. DNA of the CDR3: TGTGCCACCCCATTAAGGACAGGGAGGAACACTGAAGCTTTCTTT.